The clone carrying this T cell receptor (beta chain) occurred a few times. At one of its ends the junction is not consistent with the germline gene, which may arise from a read error. Specified time point: sample taken at primary tumor resection. Unsorted whole RNA samples from tumor, nontumor lung or frozen PBMC were sequenced. This entry belongs to a study of spatial heterogeneity in lung cancer. The CDR3 is 14 residues long. Germline V lookup: CDR1 MNHNS, CDR2 SASEGT. MiXCR, run by TCRdb on the 5' RACE reads, gives a single entry per CDR3 protein. The data contain more than 35,000 distinct CDR3 sequences, roughly 5% of them singletons.

The chain has TRBV6-1 and TRBJ1-1, with D maybe TRBD1 (5 bases). The sample was PBMCs, taken at surgery. The receptor was derived from a female donor with early-stage non-small cell lung cancer. The CDR3 spells CVSSEQRGGTEAFF. As DNA, the CDR3 is TGTGTCAGCAGTGAGCAAAGGGGAGGAACTGAAGCTTTCTTT.